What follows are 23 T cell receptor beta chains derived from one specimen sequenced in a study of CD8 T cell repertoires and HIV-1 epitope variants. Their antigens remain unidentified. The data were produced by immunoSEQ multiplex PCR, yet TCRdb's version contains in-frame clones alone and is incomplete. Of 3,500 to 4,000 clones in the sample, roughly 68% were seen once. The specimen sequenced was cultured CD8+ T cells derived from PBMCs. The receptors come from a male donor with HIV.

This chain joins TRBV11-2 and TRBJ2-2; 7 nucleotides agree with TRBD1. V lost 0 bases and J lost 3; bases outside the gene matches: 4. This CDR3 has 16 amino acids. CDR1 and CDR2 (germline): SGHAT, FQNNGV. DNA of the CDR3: TGTGCCAGCAGCTTAGAAGTACAGGGGTACACCGGGGAGCTGTTTTTT. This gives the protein CASSLEVQGYTGELFF.

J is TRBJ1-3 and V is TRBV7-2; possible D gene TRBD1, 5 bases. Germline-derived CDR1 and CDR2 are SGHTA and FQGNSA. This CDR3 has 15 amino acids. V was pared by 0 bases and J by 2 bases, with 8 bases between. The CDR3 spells CASSLAWGAGNTIYF. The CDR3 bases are TGTGCCAGCAGCTTAGCGTGGGGGGCTGGAAACACCATATATTTT.

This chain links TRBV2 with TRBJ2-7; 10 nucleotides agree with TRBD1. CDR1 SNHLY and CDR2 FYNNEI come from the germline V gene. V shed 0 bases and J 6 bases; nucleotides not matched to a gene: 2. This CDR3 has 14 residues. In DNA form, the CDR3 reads TGTGCCAGCAGTGAAGCCGGACAGGGGGGCGAGCAGTACTTC. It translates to CASSEAGQGGEQYF.

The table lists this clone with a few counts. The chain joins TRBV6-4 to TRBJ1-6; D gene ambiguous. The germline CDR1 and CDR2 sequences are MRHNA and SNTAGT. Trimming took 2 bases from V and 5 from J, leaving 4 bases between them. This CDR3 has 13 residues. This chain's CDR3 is CASSDGDNSPLHF. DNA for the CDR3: TGTGCCAGCAGTGACGGAGATAATTCACCCCTCCACTTT.

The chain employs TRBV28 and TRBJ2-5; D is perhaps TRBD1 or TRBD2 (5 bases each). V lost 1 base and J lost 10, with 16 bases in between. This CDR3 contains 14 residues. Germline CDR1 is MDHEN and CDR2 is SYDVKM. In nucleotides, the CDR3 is TGTGCCAGCAGTTTATCCGGGGCCTCATGGGGCCAGTACTTC. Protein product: CASSLSGASWGQYF. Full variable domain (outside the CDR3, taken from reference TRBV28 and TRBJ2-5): DVKVTQSSRYLVKRTGEKVFLECVQDMDHENMFWYRQDPGLGLRLIYFSYDVKMKEKGDIPEGYSVSREKKERFSLILESASTNQTSMYLCASSLSGASWGQYFGPGTRLLVL.

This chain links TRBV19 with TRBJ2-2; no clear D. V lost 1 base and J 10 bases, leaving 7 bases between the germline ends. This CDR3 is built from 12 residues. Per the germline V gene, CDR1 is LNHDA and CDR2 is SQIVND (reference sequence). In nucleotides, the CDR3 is TGTGCCAGTAGTATAGGGGCTGAGGAGCTGTTTTTT. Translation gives CASSIGAEELFF. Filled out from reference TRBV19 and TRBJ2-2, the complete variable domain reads DGGITQSPKYLFRKEGQNVTLSCEQNLNHDAMYWYRQDPGQGLRLIYYSQIVNDFQKGDIAEGYSVSREKKESFPLTVTSAQKNPTAFYLCASSIGAEELFFGEGSRLTVL.

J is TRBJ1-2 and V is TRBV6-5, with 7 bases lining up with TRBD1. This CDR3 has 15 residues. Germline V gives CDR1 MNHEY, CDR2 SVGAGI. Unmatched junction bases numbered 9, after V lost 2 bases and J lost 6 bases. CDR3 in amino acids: CASSYLSGGADGYTF. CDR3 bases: TGTGCCAGCAGTTACCTATCAGGGGGTGCGGATGGCTACACCTTC.

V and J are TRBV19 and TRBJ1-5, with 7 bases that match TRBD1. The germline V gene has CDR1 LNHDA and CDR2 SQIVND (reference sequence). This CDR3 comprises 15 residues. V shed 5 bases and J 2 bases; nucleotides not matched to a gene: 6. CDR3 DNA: TGTGCCAGTAGTCCGACAGGGACGGGCAATCAGCCCCAGCATTTT. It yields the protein CASSPTGTGNQPQHF.

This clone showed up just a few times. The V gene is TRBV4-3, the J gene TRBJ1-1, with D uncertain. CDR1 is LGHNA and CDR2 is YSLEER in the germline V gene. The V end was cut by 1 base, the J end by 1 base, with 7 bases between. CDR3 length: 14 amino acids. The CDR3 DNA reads TGCGCCAGCAGCCAAGGAGGAAGGAACACTGAAGCTTTCTTT. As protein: CASSQGGRNTEAFF.

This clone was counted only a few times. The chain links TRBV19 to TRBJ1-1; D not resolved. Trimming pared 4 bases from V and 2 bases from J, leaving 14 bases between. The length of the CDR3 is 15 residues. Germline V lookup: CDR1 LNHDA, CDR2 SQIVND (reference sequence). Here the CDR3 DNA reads TGTGCCAGTAGTACTACAAAGGGCGTAAACACTGAAGCTTTCTTT. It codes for CASSTTKGVNTEAFF.

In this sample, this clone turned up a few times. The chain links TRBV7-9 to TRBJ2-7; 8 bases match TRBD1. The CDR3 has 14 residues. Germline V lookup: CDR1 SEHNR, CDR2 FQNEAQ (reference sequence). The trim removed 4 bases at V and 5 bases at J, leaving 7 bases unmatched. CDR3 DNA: TGTGCCAGCAGCTCTGGACAGGGTGGCCACGAGCAGTACTTC. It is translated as CASSSGQGGHEQYF.

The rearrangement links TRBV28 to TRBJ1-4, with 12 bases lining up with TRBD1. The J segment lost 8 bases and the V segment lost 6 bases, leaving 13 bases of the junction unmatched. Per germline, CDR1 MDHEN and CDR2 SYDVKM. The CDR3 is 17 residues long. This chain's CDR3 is CASRQLRDRGLREKLFF. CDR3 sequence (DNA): TGTGCCAGCAGACAACTTCGGGACAGGGGGCTAAGGGAAAAACTGTTTTTT.

The CDR3 DNA reads TGTGCCAGCAGGACCTACTCGGGGATAGGCGAGCAGTACTTC. The encoded protein is CASRTYSGIGEQYF. The V and J genes are TRBV6-5 and TRBJ2-7; a possible D gene is TRBD2 (5 bases). V was shortened by 6 bases and J by 6 bases, with 18 bases between the two germline ends. CDR1 and CDR2 from the germline V gene are MNHEY and SVGAGI. The CDR3 is 14 residues long.

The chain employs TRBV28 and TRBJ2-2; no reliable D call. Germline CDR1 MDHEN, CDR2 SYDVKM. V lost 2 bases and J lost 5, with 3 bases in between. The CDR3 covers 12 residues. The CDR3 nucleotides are TGTGCCAGCAGTTTAGAGACCGGGGAGCTGTTTTTT. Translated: CASSLETGELFF.

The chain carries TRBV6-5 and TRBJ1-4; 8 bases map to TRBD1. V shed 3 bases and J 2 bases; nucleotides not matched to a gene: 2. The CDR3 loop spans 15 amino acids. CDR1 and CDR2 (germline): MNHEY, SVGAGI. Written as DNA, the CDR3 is TGTGCCAGCAGTTATCAGGGGGCGACTAATGAAAAACTGTTTTTT. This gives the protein CASSYQGATNEKLFF.

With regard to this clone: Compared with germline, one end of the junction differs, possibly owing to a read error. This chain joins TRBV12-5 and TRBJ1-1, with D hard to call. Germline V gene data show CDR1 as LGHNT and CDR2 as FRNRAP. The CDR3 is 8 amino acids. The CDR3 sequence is CVTRGAFF. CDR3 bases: TGCGTCACGCGAGGCGCTTTCTTT.

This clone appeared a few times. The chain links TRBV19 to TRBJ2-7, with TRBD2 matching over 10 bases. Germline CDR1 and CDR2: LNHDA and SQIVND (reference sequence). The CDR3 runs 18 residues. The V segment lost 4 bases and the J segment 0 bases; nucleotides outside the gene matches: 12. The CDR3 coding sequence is TGTGCCAGTAGTACTCACGCTGGACTAGCGGAAAGCTCCTACGAGCAGTACTTC. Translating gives CASSTHAGLAESSYEQYF.

The CDR3 DNA is TGTGCCAGCAGCTCCCGAGGACAGGGCCCCTACGAGCAGTACTTC. It encodes CASSSRGQGPYEQYF. The gene calls are TRBV7-9 and TRBJ2-7, with 8 bases identical to TRBD1. V lost 4 bases, J lost 2 bases, and 7 bases stayed unmatched. The CDR3 length is 15 residues. Looked up from germline, CDR1 is SEHNR and CDR2 is FQNEAQ (reference sequence).

The CDR3, as DNA: TGTGCCAGCAGTCCCAGGGCAGGGTTTGGAGATACGCAGTATTTT. Translating gives CASSPRAGFGDTQYF. The J gene is TRBJ2-3, the V gene TRBV6-1, with D perhaps TRBD1 (5 bases). The CDR3 has 15 amino acids. Germline assignment: CDR1 MNHNS and CDR2 SASEGT. V was shortened by 5 bases and J by 5 bases, with 17 bases between the two germline ends.

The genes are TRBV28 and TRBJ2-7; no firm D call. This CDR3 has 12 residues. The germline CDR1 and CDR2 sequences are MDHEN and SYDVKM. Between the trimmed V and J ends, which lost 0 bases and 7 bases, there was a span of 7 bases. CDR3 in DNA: TGTGCCAGCAGTTTATGGGGGTCAGAGCAGTACTTC. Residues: CASSLWGSEQYF.

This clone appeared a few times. In DNA form, the CDR3 reads TGTGCCAGCAGTCCTTGGACAGATGAGGATGAAAAACTGTTTTTT. Its protein product is CASSPWTDEDEKLFF. The J gene is TRBJ1-4, the V gene TRBV27; TRBD1 is a possible D gene (6 bases). The germline V and J ends were trimmed by 5 bases and 6 bases, with 16 bases remaining between them. This CDR3 has 15 residues. Germline V CDR1 and CDR2: MNHEY, SMNVEV (reference sequence).

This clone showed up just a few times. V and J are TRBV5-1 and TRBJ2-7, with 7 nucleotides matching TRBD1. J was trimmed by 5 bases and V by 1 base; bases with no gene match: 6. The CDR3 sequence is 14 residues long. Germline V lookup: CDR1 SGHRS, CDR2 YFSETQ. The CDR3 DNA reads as TGCGCCAGCAGCTTGTACCAGGGGGACCACGAGCAGTACTTC. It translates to CASSLYQGDHEQYF.

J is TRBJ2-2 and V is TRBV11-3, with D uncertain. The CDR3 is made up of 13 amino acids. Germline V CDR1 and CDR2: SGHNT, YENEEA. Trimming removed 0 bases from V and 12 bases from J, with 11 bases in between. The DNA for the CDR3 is TGTGCCAGCAGCTTAGAATCAAGTTCCAAGCTGTTTTTT. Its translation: CASSLESSSKLFF. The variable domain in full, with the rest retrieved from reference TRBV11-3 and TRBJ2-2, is EAGVVQSPRYKIIEKKQPVAFWCNPISGHNTLYWYLQNLGQGPELLIRYENEEAVDDSQLPKDRFSAERLKGVDSTLKIQPAELGDSAVYLCASSLESSSKLFFGEGSRLTVL.